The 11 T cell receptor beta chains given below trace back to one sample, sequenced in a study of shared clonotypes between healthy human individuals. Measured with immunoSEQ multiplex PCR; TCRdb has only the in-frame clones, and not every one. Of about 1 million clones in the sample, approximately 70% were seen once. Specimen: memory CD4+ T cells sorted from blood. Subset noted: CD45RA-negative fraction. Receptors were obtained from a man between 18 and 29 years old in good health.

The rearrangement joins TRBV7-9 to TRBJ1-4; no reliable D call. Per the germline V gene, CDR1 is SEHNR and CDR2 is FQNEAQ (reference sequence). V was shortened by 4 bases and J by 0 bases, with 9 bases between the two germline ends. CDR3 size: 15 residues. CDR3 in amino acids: CASSYSLTTNEKLFF. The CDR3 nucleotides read TGTGCCAGCAGCTACAGCTTAACAACTAATGAAAAACTGTTTTTT.

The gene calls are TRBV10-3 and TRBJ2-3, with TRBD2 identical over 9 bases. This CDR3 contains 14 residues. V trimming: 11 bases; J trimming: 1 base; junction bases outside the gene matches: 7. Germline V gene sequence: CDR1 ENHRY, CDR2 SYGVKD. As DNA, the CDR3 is TGTGCCGTGAGCGGGGGGTCGGGCACAGATACGCAGTATTTT. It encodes CAVSGGSGTDTQYF.

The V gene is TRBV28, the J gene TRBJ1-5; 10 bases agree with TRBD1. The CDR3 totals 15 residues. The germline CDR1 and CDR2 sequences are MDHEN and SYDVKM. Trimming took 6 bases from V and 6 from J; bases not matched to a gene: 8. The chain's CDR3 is CASSYPGQGSQPQHF. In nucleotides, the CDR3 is TGTGCCAGCAGCTACCCGGGACAGGGGTCTCAGCCCCAGCATTTT.

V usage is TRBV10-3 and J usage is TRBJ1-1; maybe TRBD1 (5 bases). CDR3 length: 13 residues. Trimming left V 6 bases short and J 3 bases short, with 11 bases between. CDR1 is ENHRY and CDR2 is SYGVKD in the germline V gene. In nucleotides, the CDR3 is TGTGCCATCAGGTTTCAGGGAGACACTGAAGCTTTCTTT. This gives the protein CAIRFQGDTEAFF.

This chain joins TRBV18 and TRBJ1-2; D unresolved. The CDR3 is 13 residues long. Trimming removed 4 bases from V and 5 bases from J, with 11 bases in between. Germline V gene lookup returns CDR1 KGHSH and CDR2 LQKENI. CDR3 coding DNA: TGTGCCAGCTCACACCCTGACGGATATGGCTACACCTTC. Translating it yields CASSHPDGYGYTF.

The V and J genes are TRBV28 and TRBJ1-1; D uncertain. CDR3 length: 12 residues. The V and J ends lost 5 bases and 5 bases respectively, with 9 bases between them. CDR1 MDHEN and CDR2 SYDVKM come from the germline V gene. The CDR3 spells CASSPRRTEAFF. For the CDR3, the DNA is TGTGCCAGCAGTCCCCGGAGGACTGAAGCTTTCTTT.

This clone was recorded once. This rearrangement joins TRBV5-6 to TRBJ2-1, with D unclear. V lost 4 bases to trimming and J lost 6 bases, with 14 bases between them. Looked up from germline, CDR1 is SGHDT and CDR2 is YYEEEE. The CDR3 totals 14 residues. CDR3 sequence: CASSLYGSGNEQFF. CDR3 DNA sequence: TGTGCCAGCAGCCTATATGGGTCGGGCAATGAGCAGTTCTTC.

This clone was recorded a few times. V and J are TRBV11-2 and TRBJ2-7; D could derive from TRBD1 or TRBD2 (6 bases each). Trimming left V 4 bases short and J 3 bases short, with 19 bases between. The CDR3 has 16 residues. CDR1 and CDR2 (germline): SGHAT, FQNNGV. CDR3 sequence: CASSYGHAGQNYEQYF. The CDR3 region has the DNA TGTGCCAGCAGCTACGGGCACGCGGGACAAAACTACGAGCAGTACTTC. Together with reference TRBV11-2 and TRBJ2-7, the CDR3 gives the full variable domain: EAGVAQSPRYKIIEKRQSVAFWCNPISGHATLYWYQQILGQGPKLLIQFQNNGVVDDSQLPKDRFSAERLKGVDSTLKIQPAKLEDSAVYLCASSYGHAGQNYEQYFGPGTRLTVT.

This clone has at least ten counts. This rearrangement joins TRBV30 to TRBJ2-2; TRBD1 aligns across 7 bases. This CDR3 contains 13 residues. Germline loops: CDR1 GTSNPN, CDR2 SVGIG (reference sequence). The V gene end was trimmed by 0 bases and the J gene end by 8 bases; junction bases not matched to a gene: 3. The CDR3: CAWSVQGVGELFF. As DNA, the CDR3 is TGTGCCTGGAGTGTCCAGGGGGTAGGGGAGCTGTTTTTT. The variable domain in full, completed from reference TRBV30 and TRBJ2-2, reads SQTIHQWPATLVQPVGSPLSLECTVEGTSNPNLYWYRQAAGRGLQLLFYSVGIGQISSEVPQNLSASRPQDRQFILSSKKLLLSDSGFYLCAWSVQGVGELFFGEGSRLTVL.

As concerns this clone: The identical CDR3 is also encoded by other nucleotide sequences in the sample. CDR3 coding DNA: TGTGCCAGCAGCTTGGAGGGCAGAGAGACCCAGTACTTC. Protein product: CASSLEGRETQYF. V is TRBV5-4 and J is TRBJ2-5; D is unclear. This CDR3 is built from 13 residues. Trimming cost V 0 bases and J 4 bases, with 7 bases left between them. The germline V gene has CDR1 SGHNT and CDR2 YYREEE (reference sequence).

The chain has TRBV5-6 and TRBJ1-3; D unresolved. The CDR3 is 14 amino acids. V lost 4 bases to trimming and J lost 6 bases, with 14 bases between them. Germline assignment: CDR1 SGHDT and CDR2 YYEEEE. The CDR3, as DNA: TGTGCCAGCAGCCATGACATGGGGTTAAACACCATATATTTT. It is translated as CASSHDMGLNTIYF.